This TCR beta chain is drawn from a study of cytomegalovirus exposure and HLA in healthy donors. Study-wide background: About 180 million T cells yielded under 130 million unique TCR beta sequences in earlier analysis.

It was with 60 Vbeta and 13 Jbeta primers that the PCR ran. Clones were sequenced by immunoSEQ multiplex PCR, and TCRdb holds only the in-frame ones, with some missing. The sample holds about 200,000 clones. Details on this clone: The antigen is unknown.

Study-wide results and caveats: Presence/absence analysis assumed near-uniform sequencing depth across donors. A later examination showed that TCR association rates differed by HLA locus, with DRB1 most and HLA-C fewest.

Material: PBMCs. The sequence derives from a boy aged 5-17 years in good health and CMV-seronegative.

The CDR3 DNA reads as TGTGCCAGCAGCGTAGGTCAGGGATACAATCAGCCCCAGCATTTT. The encoded protein is CASSVGQGYNQPQHF. The chain couples TRBV9 to TRBJ1-5; D may be TRBD1 (5 bases). The V end was cut by 0 bases, the J end by 3 bases, with 10 bases between. The CDR3 loop spans 15 amino acids. CDR1 and CDR2 from the germline V gene are SGDLS and YYNGEE.